Below are 21 T cell receptor beta chains sequenced from a single sample in a study of cytomegalovirus exposure and HLA in healthy donors. With 60 Vbeta and 13 Jbeta primers, the PCR was carried out. Repertoires were generated with immunoSEQ multiplex PCR, while TCRdb's copy carries only in-frame clones and drops some. The sample includes over 90,000 clones, roughly 80% seen only once; the top ten take over 4%. The sequenced sample was PBMCs. These receptors originate from a man aged 45-60 years in good health and CMV-seropositive.

This rearrangement joins TRBV7-9 to TRBJ1-6, with TRBD1 matching 9 bases. This CDR3 has 15 amino acids. With 5 bases clipped from V and 8 bases from J, the junction kept 7 bases outside the gene matches. Looked up from germline, CDR1 is SEHNR and CDR2 is FQNEAQ (reference sequence). The CDR3 coding sequence is TGTGCCAGCAGCCTAGGGACAGGGCGGTATTCACCCCTCCACTTT. Translated: CASSLGTGRYSPLHF.

V usage is TRBV6-5 and J usage is TRBJ2-5, with TRBD2 identical over 8 bases. V shed 5 bases, J shed 7 bases, and the junction held 12 bases outside the gene matches. CDR1 is MNHEY, CDR2 SVGAGI, per germline. This CDR3 comprises 15 residues. The CDR3 sequence: CASSKNPGGVGTQYF. As DNA, the CDR3 is TGTGCCAGCAGTAAAAATCCGGGGGGGGTAGGGACCCAGTACTTC.

The chain joins TRBV7-9 to TRBJ2-5, with D possibly being TRBD1 (6 bases). CDR3 length: 16 residues. Germline V lookup: CDR1 SEHNR, CDR2 FQNEAQ (reference sequence). Trimming shortened V by 2 bases and J by 5 bases, and 18 bases separated the two germline ends. DNA of the CDR3: TGTGCCAGCAGCTTATTAGTGGACAGCACGGGGGAGACCCAGTACTTC. Amino acid sequence: CASSLLVDSTGETQYF.

The chain combines TRBV11-3 with TRBJ2-5, with 9 bases that match TRBD2. CDR3 length: 16 residues. The germline gives CDR1 SGHNT, CDR2 YENEEA. Trimming at V came to 1 base and at J to 2 bases, leaving 5 bases not matched to a gene. The DNA for the CDR3 is TGTGCCAGCAGCTTAGGGAAGCGGGAGGTACAAGAGACCCAGTACTTC. It is translated as CASSLGKREVQETQYF. Looking up the rest from reference TRBV11-3 and TRBJ2-5 gives the full variable domain: EAGVVQSPRYKIIEKKQPVAFWCNPISGHNTLYWYLQNLGQGPELLIRYENEEAVDDSQLPKDRFSAERLKGVDSTLKIQPAELGDSAVYLCASSLGKREVQETQYFGPGTRLLVL.

As to this clone: The sample has other DNA sequences that encode this CDR3 too. The V gene is TRBV9, the J gene TRBJ2-7; D remains unclear. Germline lookup yields CDR1 SGDLS and CDR2 YYNGEE. Trimming stripped 0 bases from V and 3 bases from J, with 10 bases between. This CDR3 comprises 14 residues. CDR3 loop: CASSVAYGDYEQYF. CDR3 nucleotides: TGTGCCAGCAGCGTAGCCTACGGAGACTACGAGCAGTACTTC. The complete variable domain, with remaining parts taken from reference TRBV9 and TRBJ2-7, reads DSGVTQTPKHLITATGQRVTLRCSPRSGDLSVYWYQQSLDQGLQFLIQYYNGEERAKGNILERFSAQQFPDLHSELNLSSLELGDSALYFCASSVAYGDYEQYFGPGTRLTVT.

The V and J genes are TRBV28 and TRBJ2-7; D not certain. This CDR3 is 11 amino acids long. The ends were cut back, 5 bases at V and 3 bases at J, with 5 bases in the middle. The V gene's germline CDR1 is MDHEN and CDR2 SYDVKM. CDR3 loop: CASSPFYEQYF. Written as DNA, the CDR3 is TGTGCCAGCAGTCCTTTCTACGAGCAGTACTTC.

This chain joins TRBV28 and TRBJ2-3, with D tentatively TRBD1 (6 bases). V was cut by 7 bases and J by 1 base, with 12 bases left in between. Germline V lookup: CDR1 MDHEN, CDR2 SYDVKM. The CDR3 spans 14 residues. CDR3 sequence reads: CASTNRVGTDTQYF. The CDR3 nucleotides are TGTGCCAGCACCAACAGGGTCGGCACAGATACGCAGTATTTT.

V is TRBV4-3 and J is TRBJ2-1; 10 nucleotides line up with TRBD2. The germline V gene has CDR1 LGHNA and CDR2 YSLEER. This CDR3 is 18 amino acids long. V gave up 2 bases and J gave up 0 bases; unmatched junction bases: 7. The CDR3 loop reads CASSQWGLAHNSYNEQFF. Written as DNA, the CDR3 is TGCGCCAGCAGCCAATGGGGACTAGCGCACAACTCCTACAATGAGCAGTTCTTC.

The chain employs TRBV9 and TRBJ2-1; 8 positions agree with TRBD1. With V trimmed by 0 bases and J by 4 bases, 3 bases remained unmatched. The CDR3 is 15 residues long. Looked up from germline, CDR1 is SGDLS and CDR2 is YYNGEE. CDR3 sequence: CASSVDGQGYNEQFF. DNA for the CDR3: TGTGCCAGCAGCGTAGATGGACAGGGTTACAATGAGCAGTTCTTC.

Worth noting for this clone: Other nucleotide sequences in the sample specify the same CDR3. The rearrangement links TRBV28 to TRBJ1-2, with TRBD1 identical over 7 bases. Germline CDR1 MDHEN, CDR2 SYDVKM. V was clipped by 2 bases and J by 4 bases; unmatched bases: 7. The CDR3 spans 15 residues. Here the CDR3 DNA reads TGTGCCAGCAGTTTAACAGGGGAGCTTGGCTATGGCTACACCTTC. It translates to CASSLTGELGYGYTF.

The chain has TRBV11-2 and TRBJ2-3; D call uncertain. Germline V CDR1 and CDR2: SGHAT, FQNNGV. This CDR3 is 15 amino acids long. V gave up 0 bases and J gave up 6 bases, with 13 bases separating them. CDR3 bases: TGTGCCAGCAGCTTAGATGGCGACTCCTCTGATACGCAGTATTTT. Protein product: CASSLDGDSSDTQYF.

This chain links TRBV9 with TRBJ1-4, with 9 bases that match TRBD1. CDR1 and CDR2 (germline): SGDLS, YYNGEE. The CDR3 is made up of 15 amino acids. The trim removed 4 bases at V and 8 bases at J, leaving 9 bases unmatched. CDR3 bases: TGTGCCAGCAGCCCCCAGACAGGGGGGAGCGAAAAACTGTTTTTT. Protein sequence: CASSPQTGGSEKLFF. The full variable domain, in which reference TRBV9 and TRBJ1-4 provide the parts outside the CDR3, is DSGVTQTPKHLITATGQRVTLRCSPRSGDLSVYWYQQSLDQGLQFLIQYYNGEERAKGNILERFSAQQFPDLHSELNLSSLELGDSALYFCASSPQTGGSEKLFFGSGTQLSVL.

The genes are TRBV11-3 and TRBJ2-6, with D perhaps matching TRBD2 (6 bases). The CDR3 has 16 residues. The V end was cut by 6 bases, the J end by 4 bases, with 16 bases between. Germline-derived CDR1 and CDR2 are SGHNT and YENEEA. The DNA of the CDR3 is TGTGCCAGCAGTCTAGGGACTTCCCTCGGGGCCAACGTCCTGACTTTC. Protein: CASSLGTSLGANVLTF.

The rearrangement uses TRBV7-3 and TRBJ2-1; D is possibly TRBD2 (5 bases). Germline V gene data show CDR1 as SGHTA and CDR2 as FQGTGA. The CDR3 runs to 15 residues. Trimming pared 5 bases from V and 0 bases from J, leaving 11 bases between. CDR3 in DNA: TGTGCCAGCAGCCCTAGGGAGAGCTCCTACAATGAGCAGTTCTTC. This encodes CASSPRESSYNEQFF.

V and J are TRBV6-5 and TRBJ2-3; D may be TRBD1 (6 bases). Germline V lookup: CDR1 MNHEY, CDR2 SVGAGI. V lost 6 bases and J 0 bases, leaving 13 bases between the germline ends. The CDR3 spans 15 residues. The CDR3: CASRQGYTSTDTQYF. Written as DNA, the CDR3 is TGTGCCAGCAGACAGGGATACACTAGCACAGATACGCAGTATTTT.

The chain carries TRBV5-1 and TRBJ1-1; possibly TRBD1 for D (6 bases). Germline V CDR1 and CDR2: SGHRS, YFSETQ. The CDR3 is 15 amino acids. The germline V and J ends were trimmed by 6 bases and 3 bases, with 18 bases remaining between them. CDR3 amino acids: CASNTGWGTHTEAFF. Here the CDR3 DNA reads TGCGCCAGCAACACAGGGTGGGGAACTCACACTGAAGCTTTCTTT.

This clone was observed a handful of times. The rearrangement joins TRBV7-8 to TRBJ1-5; 8 bases are a match to TRBD1. In germline, CDR1 is SGHVS, CDR2 FQNEAQ. CDR3 length equals 13 residues. Trimming removed 4 bases from V and 6 bases from J; junction bases left unmatched: 2. The CDR3, as DNA: TGTGCCAGCAGCTCGACAGGGGCTCAGCCCCAGCATTTT. As protein: CASSSTGAQPQHF.

This rearrangement joins TRBV5-6 to TRBJ2-1, with a tentative D call TRBD1 (5 bases). The V and J ends lost 2 bases and 4 bases respectively, with 10 bases between them. In germline, CDR1 is SGHDT, CDR2 YYEEEE. CDR3 length: 14 amino acids. The CDR3 sequence is CASSFYHRYNEQFF. The CDR3 DNA reads as TGTGCCAGCAGCTTTTATCACAGGTACAATGAGCAGTTCTTC.

The chain recombines TRBV7-8 with TRBJ2-1; D might be TRBD2 (6 bases). Per the germline V gene, CDR1 is SGHVS and CDR2 is FQNEAQ. Trimming removed 0 bases at V and 4 bases at J, with 13 bases between. There are 16 residues in the CDR3. This CDR3 reads CASSLAIGGKYNEQFF. The CDR3 coding sequence is TGTGCCAGCAGCTTAGCGATAGGCGGGAAGTACAATGAGCAGTTCTTC.

This sequence joins TRBV27 and TRBJ2-7; TRBD1 aligns across 8 bases. Germline V lookup: CDR1 MNHEY, CDR2 SMNVEV (reference sequence). CDR3 length: 15 residues. The ends lost 5 bases at V and 2 bases at J; junction bases unmatched: 8. The CDR3 coding sequence is TGTGCCAGCAGTACATCCGGGACAGGTCCCTACGAGCAGTACTTC. Protein product: CASSTSGTGPYEQYF.

This rearrangement joins TRBV4-2 to TRBJ2-1; D call uncertain. Deletions cut 4 bases from V and 4 bases from J, with 8 bases between. Germline V gene sequence: CDR1 LGHNA, CDR2 YNFKEQ. This CDR3 is 13 amino acids long. CDR3 coding DNA: TGTGCCAGCAGCCCCCACAAATACAATGAGCAGTTCTTC. Translation gives CASSPHKYNEQFF.